Following are 19 T cell receptor beta chains from one sample sequenced in a study of cytomegalovirus exposure and HLA in healthy donors. Use of 60 Vbeta and 13 Jbeta primers characterized the PCR. Produced via immunoSEQ multiplex PCR; TCRdb's table is partial and in-frame only. The table records 250,000 to 350,000 clones, 80% of them present only once. Source material: PBMCs. The receptor source for this set is a girl aged 2-9 years in good health and CMV-seronegative.

The chain combines TRBV27 with TRBJ1-5, with D possibly TRBD1 on 5 matching bases. This CDR3 contains 14 residues. CDR1 is MNHEY, CDR2 SMNVEV, per germline (reference sequence). V was trimmed by 5 bases and J by 0 bases, leaving 8 bases between them. The CDR3 DNA reads TGTGCCAGCAGTCCTACAGGTAGCAATCAGCCCCAGCATTTT. Its protein is CASSPTGSNQPQHF.

The rearrangement joins TRBV7-3 to TRBJ2-7; TRBD2 aligns across 9 bases. This CDR3 is built from 15 residues. J lost 3 bases, V lost 0 bases, and 3 bases had no gene match. CDR1 is SGHTA and CDR2 is FQGTGA in the germline V gene. The CDR3 sequence is CASSLTAGGDYEQYF. Written as DNA, the CDR3 is TGTGCCAGCAGCTTAACCGCGGGGGGGGACTACGAGCAGTACTTC.

The CDR3 is CASSLGSENTQYF. The CDR3 bases are TGTGCCAGCAGCTTAGGTTCGGAGAATACGCAGTATTTT. The chain is built from TRBV11-3 and TRBJ2-3; D gene ambiguous. Trimming removed 1 base at V and 7 bases at J, with 9 bases between. Germline V gene lookup returns CDR1 SGHNT and CDR2 YENEEA. The CDR3 extends over 13 amino acids.

Here the CDR3 reads CSAQGVPGWANYGYTF. The CDR3 DNA is TGCAGCGCCCAGGGTGTTCCGGGTTGGGCAAACTATGGCTACACCTTC. The chain couples TRBV29-1 to TRBJ1-2; the D gene is possibly TRBD1 (5 bases). Germline loops: CDR1 SQVTM, CDR2 ANQGSEA. V lost 7 bases, J lost 2 bases, and 23 bases lay in between. The CDR3 spans 16 residues.

The chain couples TRBV6-6 to TRBJ2-3; TRBD2 matches at 7 bases. The trim removed 4 bases at V and 1 base at J, leaving 2 bases unmatched. The CDR3 is 14 residues long. CDR1 MNHNY and CDR2 SVGAGI come from the germline V gene (reference sequence). This CDR3 is CASSWRERTDTQYF. CDR3 sequence (DNA): TGTGCCAGCAGTTGGCGGGAGCGCACAGATACGCAGTATTTT.

V gene TRBV29-1 combines with J gene TRBJ2-1; the match to TRBD1 covers 7 bases. The V and J ends lost 1 base and 1 base, in that order; junction bases with no gene match: 7. This CDR3 contains 16 residues. Germline loops: CDR1 SQVTM, CDR2 ANQGSEA. CDR3 region: CSVEGGQEISYNEQFF. In nucleotides, the CDR3 is TGCAGCGTTGAAGGCGGACAGGAGATATCCTACAATGAGCAGTTCTTC.

This CDR3 is CASSLNRDRVLAGELFF. CDR3 sequence (DNA): TGTGCCAGCAGTTTGAACCGGGACAGGGTGCTAGCCGGGGAGCTGTTTTTT. The genes are TRBV11-2 and TRBJ2-2, with 9 bases aligning to TRBD1. V was clipped by 6 bases and J by 6 bases; unmatched bases: 14. The CDR3 loop spans 17 amino acids. CDR1 and CDR2 (germline): SGHAT, FQNNGV.

The gene calls are TRBV6-1 and TRBJ2-1; 9 bases match TRBD1. V shed 8 bases, J shed 4 bases, and the junction held 6 bases outside the gene matches. The CDR3 extends over 14 amino acids. Germline CDR1 is MNHNS and CDR2 is SASEGT. DNA of the CDR3: TGTGCCAGCGCAAACAGGGGGCAATACAATGAGCAGTTCTTC. The encoded protein is CASANRGQYNEQFF.

The chain links TRBV27 to TRBJ1-4; no clear D gene. From germline, CDR1 is MNHEY and CDR2 SMNVEV (reference sequence). V shed 3 bases and J shed 7 bases, with 9 bases lying between them. This CDR3 region has 13 residues. CDR3 DNA: TGTGCCAGCAGTTTCGGGTCTGGTGAAAAACTGTTTTTT. It is translated as CASSFGSGEKLFF.

The gene calls are TRBV7-9 and TRBJ2-3; D might be TRBD2 (6 bases). V gave up 3 bases and J gave up 0 bases, with 7 bases separating them. Germline V gene data show CDR1 as SEHNR and CDR2 as FQNEAQ (reference sequence). This CDR3 is built from 14 residues. The CDR3 is CASSFGLSTDTQYF. The CDR3 coding sequence is TGTGCCAGCAGCTTCGGACTAAGCACAGATACGCAGTATTTT.

The chain joins TRBV28 to TRBJ2-2, with no clear D. CDR1 is MDHEN, CDR2 SYDVKM, per germline. This CDR3 contains 15 residues. V was clipped by 3 bases and J by 3 bases, with 11 bases between them. The chain's CDR3 is CASSFGLIDTGELFF. The CDR3 nucleotides read TGTGCCAGCAGTTTTGGGCTAATAGACACCGGGGAGCTGTTTTTT.

This chain connects TRBV2 to TRBJ2-3; D gene unclear. The CDR3 is 14 amino acids. Germline V gene lookup returns CDR1 SNHLY and CDR2 FYNNEI. Trimming shortened V by 3 bases and J by 0 bases, and 7 bases separated the two germline ends. The CDR3 bases are TGTGCCAGCAGTGAGCAGATAAGCACAGATACGCAGTATTTT. Protein sequence: CASSEQISTDTQYF.

V usage is TRBV9 and J usage is TRBJ2-6; 7 positions agree with TRBD1. The CDR3 spans 16 residues. Germline values: CDR1 SGDLS, CDR2 YYNGEE. Trimming took 4 bases from V and 1 from J; bases not matched to a gene: 5. This CDR3 is CASSSRTGSGANVLTF. DNA for the CDR3: TGTGCCAGCAGCTCCCGGACAGGATCTGGGGCCAACGTCCTGACTTTC.

This chain uses TRBV25-1 with TRBJ2-5; 7 bases are shared with TRBD1. The CDR3 covers 13 residues. The germline V gene encodes CDR1 MGHDK and CDR2 SYGVNS. The V gene end was trimmed by 4 bases and the J gene end by 5 bases; junction bases not matched to a gene: 4. CDR3 nucleotides: TGTGCCAGCAGTGTAAGGGGGCGGGAGACCCAGTACTTC. Protein sequence: CASSVRGRETQYF. Drawing the rest from reference TRBV25-1 and TRBJ2-5, the complete variable domain is EADIYQTPRYLVIGTGKKITLECSQTMGHDKMYWYQQDPGMELHLIHYSYGVNSTEKGDLSSESTVSRIRTEHFPLTLESARPSHTSQYLCASSVRGRETQYFGPGTRLLVL.

This chain's CDR3 is CASSLMGSAGELFF. DNA for the CDR3: TGTGCCAGCAGTCTGATGGGGAGCGCCGGGGAGCTGTTTTTT. J is TRBJ2-2 and V is TRBV6-1; perhaps TRBD2 as D (5 bases). The ends were cut back, 5 bases at V and 6 bases at J, with 13 bases in the middle. This CDR3 is built from 14 residues. CDR1 is MNHNS and CDR2 is SASEGT in the germline V gene.

V usage is TRBV9 and J usage is TRBJ2-1; D might be TRBD1 (6 bases). The V end was cut by 3 bases, the J end by 0 bases, with 16 bases between. Germline lookup yields CDR1 SGDLS and CDR2 YYNGEE. The CDR3 sequence is 17 residues long. This chain's CDR3 is CASSGTLRGISYNEQFF. The CDR3 region has the DNA TGTGCCAGCAGCGGGACCTTAAGGGGGATCTCCTACAATGAGCAGTTCTTC.

The rearrangement joins TRBV5-1 to TRBJ2-3; maybe TRBD2 (5 bases). Trimming removed 7 bases from V and 7 bases from J, with 19 bases in between. The CDR3 runs to 14 residues. The germline V gene encodes CDR1 SGHRS and CDR2 YFSETQ. CDR3 in DNA: TGCGCCAGCGGAAGTGGCAGAACGGGAAATACGCAGTATTTT. Translation gives CASGSGRTGNTQYF.

The chain couples TRBV27 to TRBJ2-3; the match to TRBD2 covers 9 bases. Germline V gene sequence: CDR1 MNHEY, CDR2 SMNVEV (reference sequence). The CDR3 totals 16 residues. J gave up 2 bases and V 4 bases, and 7 bases lay outside the gene matches. DNA for the CDR3: TGTGCCAGCAGTTCCCAGACTAGCGGCACCACAGATACGCAGTATTTT. Translation: CASSSQTSGTTDTQYF.

The J gene is TRBJ1-5, the V gene TRBV18; no firm D call. Trimming took 2 bases from V and 0 from J, leaving 5 bases between them. Germline assignment: CDR1 KGHSH and CDR2 LQKENI. The CDR3 sequence is 14 residues long. The CDR3 sequence: CASSPEYSNQPQHF. The CDR3, as DNA: TGTGCCAGCTCACCAGAGTATAGCAATCAGCCCCAGCATTTT.